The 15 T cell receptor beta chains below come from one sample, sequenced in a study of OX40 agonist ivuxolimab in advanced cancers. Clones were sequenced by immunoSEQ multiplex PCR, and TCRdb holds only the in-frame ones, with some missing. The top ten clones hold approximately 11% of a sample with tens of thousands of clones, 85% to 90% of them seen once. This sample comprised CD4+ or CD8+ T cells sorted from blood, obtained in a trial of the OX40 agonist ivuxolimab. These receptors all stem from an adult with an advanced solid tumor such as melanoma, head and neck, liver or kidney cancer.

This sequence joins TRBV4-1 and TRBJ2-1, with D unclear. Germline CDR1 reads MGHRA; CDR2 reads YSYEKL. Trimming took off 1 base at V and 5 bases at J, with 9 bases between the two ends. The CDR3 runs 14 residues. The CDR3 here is CASSQGSAHNEQFF. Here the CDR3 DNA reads TGCGCCAGCAGCCAAGGGAGCGCGCACAATGAGCAGTTCTTC.

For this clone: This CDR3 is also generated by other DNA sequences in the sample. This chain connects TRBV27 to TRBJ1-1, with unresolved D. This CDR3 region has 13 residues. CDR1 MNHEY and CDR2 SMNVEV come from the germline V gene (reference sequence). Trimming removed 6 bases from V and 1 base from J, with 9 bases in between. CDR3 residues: CASSYSPNTEAFF. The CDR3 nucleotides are TGTGCCAGCAGCTACTCTCCGAACACTGAAGCTTTCTTT.

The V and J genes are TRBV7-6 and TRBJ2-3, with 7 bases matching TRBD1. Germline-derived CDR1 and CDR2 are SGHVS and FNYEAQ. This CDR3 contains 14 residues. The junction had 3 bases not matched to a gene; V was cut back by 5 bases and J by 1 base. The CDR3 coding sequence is TGTGCCAGCAGCATAGGGACAGGCACAGATACGCAGTATTTT. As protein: CASSIGTGTDTQYF.

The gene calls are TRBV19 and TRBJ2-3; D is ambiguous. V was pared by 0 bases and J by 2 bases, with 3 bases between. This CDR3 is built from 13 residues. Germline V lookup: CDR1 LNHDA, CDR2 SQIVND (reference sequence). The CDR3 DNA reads TGTGCCAGTAGTATAGACGCCACAGATACGCAGTATTTT. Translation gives CASSIDATDTQYF.

The CDR3 reads CSVLSGTYNEQFF. For the CDR3, the DNA is TGCAGCGTTTTATCGGGAACCTACAATGAGCAGTTCTTC. The chain is built from TRBV29-1 and TRBJ2-1; D may be TRBD2 (5 bases). Germline V gene lookup returns CDR1 SQVTM and CDR2 ANQGSEA. The V and J ends lost 5 bases and 2 bases respectively, with 10 bases between them. The CDR3 has 13 residues.

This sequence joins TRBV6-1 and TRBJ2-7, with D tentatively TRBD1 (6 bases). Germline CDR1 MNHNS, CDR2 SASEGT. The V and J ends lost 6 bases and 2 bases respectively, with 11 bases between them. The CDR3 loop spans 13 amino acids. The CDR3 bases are TGTGCCAGCAGACAGGGACCGACCTACGAGCAGTACTTC. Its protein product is CASRQGPTYEQYF.

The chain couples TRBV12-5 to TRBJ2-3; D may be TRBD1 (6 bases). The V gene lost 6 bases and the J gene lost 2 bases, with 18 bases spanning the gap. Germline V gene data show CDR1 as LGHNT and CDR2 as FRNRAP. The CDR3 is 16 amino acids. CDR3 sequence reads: CASGPSGDTFTDTQYF. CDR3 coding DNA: TGTGCTAGTGGCCCCTCCGGGGACACCTTCACAGATACGCAGTATTTT.

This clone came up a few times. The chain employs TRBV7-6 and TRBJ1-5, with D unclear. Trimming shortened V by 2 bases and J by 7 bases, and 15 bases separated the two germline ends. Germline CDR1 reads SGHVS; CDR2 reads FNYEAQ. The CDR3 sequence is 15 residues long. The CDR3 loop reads CASSLTDAPSQPQHF. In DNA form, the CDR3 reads TGTGCCAGCAGCTTAACGGACGCCCCAAGCCAGCCCCAGCATTTT.

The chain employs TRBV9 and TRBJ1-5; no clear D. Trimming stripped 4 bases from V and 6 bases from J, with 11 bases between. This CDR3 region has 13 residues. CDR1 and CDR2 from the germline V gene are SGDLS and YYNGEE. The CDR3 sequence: CASSLGMGQPQHF. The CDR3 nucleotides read TGTGCCAGCAGCCTCGGGATGGGTCAGCCCCAGCATTTT.

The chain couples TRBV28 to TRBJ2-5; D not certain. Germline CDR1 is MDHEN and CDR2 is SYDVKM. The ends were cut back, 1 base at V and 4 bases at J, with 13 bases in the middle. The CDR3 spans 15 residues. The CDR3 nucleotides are TGTGCCAGCAGTTTATTATGGCGGTCGGGAGAGACCCAGTACTTC. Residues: CASSLLWRSGETQYF.

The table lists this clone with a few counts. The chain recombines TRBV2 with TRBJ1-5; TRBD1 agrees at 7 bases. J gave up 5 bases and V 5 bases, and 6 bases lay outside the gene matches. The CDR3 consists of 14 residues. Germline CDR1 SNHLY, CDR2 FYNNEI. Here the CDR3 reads CASSRDRDDQPQHF. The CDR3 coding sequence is TGTGCCAGCAGTCGCGACAGGGACGATCAGCCCCAGCATTTT.

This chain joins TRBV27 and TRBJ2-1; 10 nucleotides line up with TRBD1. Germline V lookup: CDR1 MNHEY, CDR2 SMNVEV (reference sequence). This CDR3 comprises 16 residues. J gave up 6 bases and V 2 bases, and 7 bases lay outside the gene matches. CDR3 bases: TGTGCCAGCAGTTTAGTAGGGACAGGGGTCTTCAATGAGCAGTTCTTC. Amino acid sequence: CASSLVGTGVFNEQFF.

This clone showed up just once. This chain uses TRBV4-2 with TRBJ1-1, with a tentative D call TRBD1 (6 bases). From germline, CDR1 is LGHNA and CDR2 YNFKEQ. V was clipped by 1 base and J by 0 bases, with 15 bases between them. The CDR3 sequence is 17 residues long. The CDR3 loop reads CASSQVGGPSMNTEAFF. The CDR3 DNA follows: TGTGCCAGCAGCCAAGTGGGGGGGCCTTCCATGAACACTGAAGCTTTCTTT.

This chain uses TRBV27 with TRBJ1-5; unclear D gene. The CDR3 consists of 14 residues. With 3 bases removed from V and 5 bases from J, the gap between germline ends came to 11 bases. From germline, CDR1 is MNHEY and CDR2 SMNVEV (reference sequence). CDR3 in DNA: TGTGCCAGCAGTTTCCCGGGTACGGATCAGCCCCAGCATTTT. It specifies CASSFPGTDQPQHF.

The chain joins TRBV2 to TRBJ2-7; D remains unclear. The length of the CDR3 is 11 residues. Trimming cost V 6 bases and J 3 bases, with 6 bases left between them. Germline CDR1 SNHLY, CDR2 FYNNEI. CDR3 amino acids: CASRVDYEQYF. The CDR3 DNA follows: TGTGCCAGCAGAGTGGACTACGAGCAGTACTTC. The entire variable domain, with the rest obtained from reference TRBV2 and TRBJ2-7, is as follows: EPEVTQTPSHQVTQMGQEVILRCVPISNHLYFYWYRQILGQKVEFLVSFYNNEISEKSEIFDDQFSVERPDGSNFTLKIRSTKLEDSAMYFCASRVDYEQYFGPGTRLTVT.